This is a list of T cell receptor beta chains from one sample in a study of blood T cell repertoires in COVID-19. Only in-frame clones appear in the TCRdb table, and some are missing; sequencing was by immunoSEQ multiplex PCR. The table shows 200,000 to 250,000 clones, with 86% occurring only once. Sequencing was done on a sample of PBMCs or T cells enriched from blood (not recorded which). The receptor source for this set is a woman between 40 and 50 years old with acute COVID-19. Each CDR3 is given with its conserved first and last residue. The D gene is left open where the match is weak. Only part of the rows carry a size: once, few, many, or a class if the clone is expanded.

d_call clone_size j_call v_call cdr3_aa cdr3_nt
TRBD1 few TRBJ1-3 TRBV9 CASSGTGTGGNTIYF TGTGCCAGCAGCGGAACCGGGACAGGAGGAAACACCATATATTTT
- once TRBJ1-5 TRBV15 CATSKNLKEDQPQHF TGTGCCACCAGCAAGAATCTTAAGGAGGATCAGCCCCAGCATTTT
- - TRBJ1-1 TRBV6-4 CASSTLNGAEAFF TGTGCCAGCAGTACACTGAACGGGGCTGAAGCTTTCTTT
TRBD1 - TRBJ2-2 TRBV7-9 CASSPRPGQGRSNTGELFF TGTGCCAGCAGCCCGCGGCCGGGACAGGGGAGGTCGAACACCGGGGAGCTGTTTTTT
- - TRBJ2-6 TRBV19 CASSITGANVLTF TGTGCCAGTAGTATAACAGGGGCCAACGTCCTGACTTTC
TRBD1 - TRBJ1-2 TRBV7-8 CASSLAPGQGYGYTF TGTGCCAGCAGCTTAGCTCCGGGACAGGGCTATGGCTACACCTTC
- - TRBJ1-1 TRBV7-6 CASSPTPMDTEAFF TGTGCCAGCAGCCCGACTCCGATGGACACTGAAGCTTTCTTT
TRBD1 - TRBJ2-3 TRBV19 CASSVRPGQKSSTDTQYF TGTGCCAGTAGTGTACGACCGGGACAGAAATCTAGCACAGATACGCAGTATTTT
TRBD1 - TRBJ1-1 TRBV7-8 CASSIQGAGAEAFF TGTGCCAGCAGCATACAGGGGGCCGGCGCTGAAGCTTTCTTT
- - TRBJ1-2 TRBV19 CASRQGNYGYTF TGTGCCAGTAGACAGGGTAACTATGGCTACACCTTC
TRBD2 - TRBJ2-3 TRBV27 CASSLSLRAGMLYF TGTGCCAGCAGTTTATCGCTTCGAGCGGGAATGCTGTATTTT
TRBD1 - TRBJ1-1 TRBV5-4 CASSLYTGGTEAFF TGTGCCAGCAGCTTATATACAGGGGGCACTGAAGCTTTCTTT
TRBD1 - TRBJ1-6 TRBV6-2/TRBV6-3 CASSRGTGTGSSPLHF TGTGCCAGCAGCCGCGGCACCGGGACAGGGAGTTCACCCCTCCACTTT
- - TRBJ1-1 TRBV11-2 CASSLDGKGTEAFF TGTGCCAGCAGCTTAGACGGGAAAGGGACTGAAGCTTTCTTT
TRBD1 - TRBJ1-2 TRBV27 CASSITGGSNYGYTF TGTGCCAGCAGTATCACAGGGGGCTCTAACTATGGCTACACCTTC
TRBD1 - TRBJ1-1 TRBV19 CASSPHGTANTEAFF TGTGCCAGTAGTCCACACGGGACAGCAAACACTGAAGCTTTCTTT
TRBD1 - TRBJ1-6 TRBV5-1 CASSLTGQERSPLHF TGCGCCAGCAGCTTGACGGGACAGGAACGTTCACCCCTCCACTTT
TRBD1 - TRBJ1-4 TRBV3-1/TRBV3-2 CASSLPGGPNEKLFF TGTGCCAGCAGCCTACCAGGGGGCCCGAATGAAAAACTGTTTTTT
TRBD1 - TRBJ1-6 TRBV3-1/TRBV3-2 CASSQRPGQGASPLHF TGTGCCAGCAGCCAGCGGCCGGGACAGGGGGCTTCACCCCTCCACTTT
- once TRBJ2-2 TRBV6-5 CASSYLQGRPGELFF TGTGCCAGCAGTTACCTACAGGGGAGGCCCGGGGAGCTGTTTTTT
- - TRBJ1-3 TRBV5-4 CASSESLRETGNTIYF TGTGCCAGCAGTGAGAGCTTGAGGGAGACAGGAAACACCATATATTTT
- - TRBJ1-2 TRBV5-1 CASSREGTNYGYTF TGCGCCAGCAGCCGGGAAGGGACTAACTATGGCTACACCTTC
- once TRBJ1-1 TRBV2 CASSFRSSTEAFF TGTGCCAGCAGTTTCAGGTCGTCCACTGAAGCTTTCTTT
- - TRBJ1-1 TRBV4-1 CASSQEGLSFAFF TGCGCCAGCAGCCAAGAGGGCTTGTCGTTCGCTTTCTTT
TRBD1 - TRBJ1-1 TRBV6-5 CASRGQRRSDTEAFF TGTGCCAGCAGGGGACAGAGAAGGTCGGACACTGAAGCTTTCTTT
- - TRBJ2-2 TRBV15 CATSRARSQMNGGELFF TGTGCCACCAGCAGAGCAAGGAGTCAGATGAACGGCGGGGAGCTGTTTTTT
- - TRBJ2-6 TRBV18 CASSPSSSGANVLTF TGTGCCAGCTCACCATCATCCTCTGGGGCCAACGTCCTGACTTTC
- - TRBJ2-7 TRBV3-1/TRBV3-2 CASSQDLRTGPLRAHTYEQYF TGTGCCAGCAGCCAAGATCTTAGAACAGGGCCACTGAGAGCTCATACCTACGAGCAGTACTTC
- - TRBJ1-4 TRBV27 CASSRRTFPATNEKLFF TGTGCCAGCAGTCGCCGGACATTCCCAGCGACTAATGAAAAACTGTTTTTT
- - TRBJ1-2 TRBV3-1/TRBV3-2 CASSQVQSNYGYTF TGTGCCAGCAGCCAAGTTCAGTCTAACTATGGCTACACCTTC
TRBD1 - TRBJ1-1 TRBV12-5 CASGQDPGTGGMNTEAFF TGTGCTAGTGGTCAGGATCCGGGGACAGGGGGGATGAACACTGAAGCTTTCTTT
TRBD1 - TRBJ2-2 TRBV5-1 CASSLRQGDTGELFF TGCGCCAGCAGCTTGAGACAGGGGGACACCGGGGAGCTGTTTTTT
- - TRBJ1-6 TRBV3-1/TRBV3-2 CASSQAGAVNSPLHF TGTGCCAGCAGCCAAGCGGGTGCCGTGAATTCACCCCTCCACTTT
TRBD1 - TRBJ1-4 TRBV7-9 CASSNRQGDEKLFF TGTGCCAGCAGCAACCGACAGGGAGATGAAAAACTGTTTTTT
- - TRBJ1-1 TRBV12-3/TRBV12-4 CASSLVMNTEAFF TGTGCCAGCAGTCTAGTCATGAACACTGAAGCTTTCTTT
TRBD1 - TRBJ1-1 TRBV6-1 CASSGRQGALNTEAFF TGTGCCAGCAGTGGCCGACAGGGGGCTTTGAACACTGAAGCTTTCTTT
- - TRBJ1-1 TRBV5-1 CASSLVAGATNTEAFF TGCGCCAGCAGCTTGGTAGCAGGGGCTACGAACACTGAAGCTTTCTTT
- - TRBJ2-5 TRBV7-9 CASSLGPPAAGYFQETQYF TGTGCCAGCAGCTTAGGTCCCCCGGCAGCAGGATACTTCCAAGAGACCCAGTACTTC
TRBD2 - TRBJ2-2 TRBV19 CASSRKLAGGPGTGELFF TGTGCCAGTAGTAGGAAACTAGCGGGGGGGCCGGGCACCGGGGAGCTGTTTTTT
- - TRBJ1-1 TRBV7-9 CASSLMGAAFF TGTGCCAGCAGCTTAATGGGAGCAGCTTTCTTT
TRBD1 - TRBJ2-1 TRBV29-1 CSVEDPGGLAYNEQFF TGCAGCGTTGAAGACCCAGGGGGCCTCGCCTACAATGAGCAGTTCTTC
- - TRBJ1-1 TRBV18 CASSATGNERNTEAFF TGTGCCAGCTCAGCCACAGGGAACGAGCGGAACACTGAAGCTTTCTTT
TRBD2 - TRBJ2-1 TRBV2 CASRLSGVFYNEQFF TGTGCCAGCAGACTTAGCGGGGTTTTCTACAATGAGCAGTTCTTC
- - TRBJ1-1 TRBV5-5 CASSLVPGYTEAFF TGTGCCAGCAGCTTGGTGCCAGGTTATACTGAAGCTTTCTTT
TRBD1 - TRBJ2-1 TRBV19 CASAPETGNDEQFF TGTGCCAGTGCCCCTGAGACAGGGAACGATGAGCAGTTCTTC
- - TRBJ1-2 TRBV21-1 CASWGRLNYGYTF TGTGCCAGCTGGGGGAGGCTAAACTATGGCTACACCTTC
- - TRBJ1-3 TRBV4-1 CASSQDGLSGNTIYF TGCGCCAGCAGCCAAGACGGACTCTCTGGAAACACCATATATTTT
TRBD2 - TRBJ2-5 TRBV19 CASSRAASGGAFQETQYF TGTGCCAGTAGTAGGGCGGCTAGCGGGGGGGCCTTCCAAGAGACCCAGTACTTC
- - TRBJ1-2 TRBV12-3/TRBV12-4 CASSLRGGYGYTF TGTGCCAGCAGTTTACGGGGGGGCTATGGCTACACCTTC
- - TRBJ1-5 TRBV19 CASSMDRGRLGQPQHF TGTGCCAGTAGTATGGATAGGGGCCGGCTCGGTCAGCCCCAGCATTTT
- - TRBJ1-2 TRBV19 CASSIEQGYGYTF TGTGCCAGTAGTATAGAACAGGGATATGGCTACACCTTC
TRBD1 - TRBJ2-7 TRBV6-2/TRBV6-3 CASSFTTTGTGLSYEQYF TGTGCCAGCAGCTTTACAACCACCGGGACAGGACTCTCCTACGAGCAGTACTTC
- - TRBJ2-5 TRBV5-8 CASSLYNQETQYF TGTGCCAGCAGCTTGTACAATCAAGAGACCCAGTACTTC
TRBD1 - TRBJ2-3 TRBV24-1 CATSDPGQGRDTQYF TGTGCCACCAGTGATCCCGGACAGGGGAGAGATACGCAGTATTTT
TRBD2 - TRBJ2-7 TRBV9 CASSSPNSGGQTYEQYF TGTGCCAGCAGCTCACCCAACAGCGGGGGGCAAACCTACGAGCAGTACTTC
- - TRBJ1-1 TRBV5-8 CASSEGPGVEAFF TGTGCCAGCAGCGAGGGTCCGGGGGTAGAAGCTTTCTTT
- - TRBJ1-4 TRBV9 CASSVAGRASEKLFF TGTGCCAGCAGCGTAGCGGGCAGGGCGTCGGAAAAACTGTTTTTT
- - TRBJ2-7 TRBV7-2 CASSPQLVSVQYF TGTGCCAGCAGCCCGCAACTGGTCTCCGTGCAGTACTTC